The next 31 T cell receptor beta chains were all read from a single sample in a study of CD8 T cells in Susac syndrome (dated 2019 in TCRdb). The library relied on the immunoSEQ multiplex PCR assay. RNA was extracted using the RNeasy kit, and about 0.5 to 1 ug of the RNA was reverse transcribed with random hexamers. The public reads were reanalyzed by TCRdb: fastp trimming at Q25, MiXCR alignment, in-frame beta chains only. Rows with one shared CDR3 protein collapse into an entry with the most common genes and DNA. The sample table records approximately 190,000 distinct CDR3 sequences; 93% of these occur just once. The ten largest make up 0.1% of the sample. Sequenced: CD4+ T cells from PBMCs. The receptors were gathered from a human donor in good health.

V and J are TRBV2 and TRBJ2-3; 8 nucleotides match TRBD2. The CDR3 runs to 19 residues. V lost 3 bases to trimming and J lost 1 base; unmatched junction nucleotides: 15. Germline lookup yields CDR1 SNHLY and CDR2 FYNNEI. This CDR3 reads CASSDLRQQGLGGTDTQYF. The CDR3 bases are TGTGCCAGCAGTGATCTTCGGCAACAGGGACTAGGGGGCACAGATACGCAGTATTTT.

This chain links TRBV19 with TRBJ2-1; 9 bases match TRBD2. This CDR3 has 16 residues. Per germline, CDR1 LNHDA and CDR2 SQIVND (reference sequence). After removal of 5 bases from V and 0 bases from J, the junction contained 5 bases not matched to a gene. The CDR3 protein is CASSRLAVSSYNEQFF. The CDR3 DNA follows: TGTGCCAGTAGTCGACTAGCGGTCAGCTCCTACAATGAGCAGTTCTTC.

The count of this clonotype is one. The chain joins TRBV28 to TRBJ1-5, with D hard to call. The ends were cut back, 1 base at V and 1 base at J, with 14 bases in the middle. The germline CDR1 and CDR2 sequences are MDHEN and SYDVKM. There are 17 residues in the CDR3. The CDR3 here is CASSLLGKALSNQPQHF. The CDR3 DNA follows: TGTGCCAGCAGTTTATTGGGAAAGGCGTTGAGCAATCAGCCCCAGCATTTT. Based on the CDR3 plus reference TRBV28 and TRBJ1-5, the full variable domain is DVKVTQSSRYLVKRTGEKVFLECVQDMDHENMFWYRQDPGLGLRLIYFSYDVKMKEKGDIPEGYSVSREKKERFSLILESASTNQTSMYLCASSLLGKALSNQPQHFGDGTRLSIL.

This clonotype came up a few times. This chain uses TRBV20-1 with TRBJ1-5; 7 bases match TRBD1. The CDR3 is 13 amino acids. Trimming cost V 2 bases and J 6 bases; bases outside gene matches: 4. Germline CDR1 is DFQATT and CDR2 is SNEGSKA (reference sequence). CDR3 residues: CSARPRGRQPQHF. The CDR3 region has the DNA TGCAGTGCTAGACCGAGGGGGCGTCAGCCCCAGCATTTT.

The CDR3 loop reads CASTPGTRTETQYF. The CDR3, as DNA: TGTGCCAGTACCCCGGGGACTAGAACAGAGACCCAGTACTTC. The J gene is TRBJ2-5, the V gene TRBV19, with 8 bases fitting TRBD2. The germline CDR1 and CDR2 sequences are LNHDA and SQIVND (reference sequence). The CDR3 is made up of 14 amino acids. The V segment lost 7 bases and the J segment 4 bases; nucleotides outside the gene matches: 8. Combining the CDR3 with reference TRBV19 and TRBJ2-5 gives the whole variable domain DGGITQSPKYLFRKEGQNVTLSCEQNLNHDAMYWYRQDPGQGLRLIYYSQIVNDFQKGDIAEGYSVSREKKESFPLTVTSAQKNPTAFYLCASTPGTRTETQYFGPGTRLLVL.

The chain joins TRBV5-4 to TRBJ2-4, with TRBD2 matching over 11 bases. The V and J ends lost 1 base and 7 bases, in that order; junction bases with no gene match: 7. Per germline, CDR1 SGHNT and CDR2 YYREEE (reference sequence). The CDR3 length is 16 residues. DNA for the CDR3: TGTGCCAGCAGCTTGAATAGCGGGGGGGCCCGGAACATTCAGTACTTC. Amino acid sequence: CASSLNSGGARNIQYF.

This chain uses TRBV24-1 with TRBJ1-5; D remains ambiguous. V was clipped by 4 bases and J by 4 bases, with 10 bases between them. The CDR3 has 14 residues. The germline V gene has CDR1 KGHDR and CDR2 SFDVKD. CDR3 sequence (DNA): TGTGCCACCAGTGAATACGGGGATAATCAGCCCCAGCATTTT. This codes for CATSEYGDNQPQHF.

This clonotype was seen just once. The chain carries TRBV19 and TRBJ1-1; tentatively, D is TRBD1 (6 bases). V was pared by 7 bases and J by 0 bases, with 12 bases between. The CDR3 is made up of 14 amino acids. CDR1 LNHDA and CDR2 SQIVND come from the germline V gene (reference sequence). This CDR3 reads CASKGGPMNTEAFF. The CDR3 nucleotides read TGTGCCAGTAAGGGGGGGCCGATGAACACTGAAGCTTTCTTT. The full variable domain, in which reference TRBV19 and TRBJ1-1 provide the parts outside the CDR3, is DGGITQSPKYLFRKEGQNVTLSCEQNLNHDAMYWYRQDPGQGLRLIYYSQIVNDFQKGDIAEGYSVSREKKESFPLTVTSAQKNPTAFYLCASKGGPMNTEAFFGQGTRLTVV.

This chain uses TRBV5-1 with TRBJ2-3, with D possibly matching TRBD1 (5 bases). Germline V gene sequence: CDR1 SGHRS, CDR2 YFSETQ. The CDR3 is made up of 15 amino acids. Trimming left V 3 bases short and J 0 bases short, with 11 bases between. CDR3 sequence: CASSSIQGSTDTQYF. CDR3 DNA sequence: TGCGCCAGCAGCTCAATTCAGGGAAGCACAGATACGCAGTATTTT.

The chain carries TRBV11-2 and TRBJ2-1; 8 bases agree with TRBD1. This CDR3 has 15 residues. The germline V gene encodes CDR1 SGHAT and CDR2 FQNNGV. V lost 6 bases, J lost 2 bases, and 6 bases stayed unmatched. CDR3 protein: CASRRTGSPYNEQFF. The CDR3 DNA reads as TGTGCCAGCAGACGGACAGGGTCCCCCTACAATGAGCAGTTCTTC.

The chain couples TRBV7-8 to TRBJ1-2; D remains ambiguous. CDR3 length: 13 residues. CDR1 SGHVS and CDR2 FQNEAQ come from the germline V gene. V was shortened by 3 bases and J by 6 bases, with 11 bases between the two germline ends. Here the CDR3 DNA reads TGTGCCAGCAGCTTCACCGGGCGAAATGGCTACACCTTC. It specifies CASSFTGRNGYTF.

The rearrangement links TRBV7-2 to TRBJ1-1, with D unclear. The CDR3 sequence is 13 residues long. Deletions cut 5 bases from V and 5 bases from J, with 12 bases between. Germline CDR1 reads SGHTA; CDR2 reads FQGNSA. DNA for the CDR3: TGTGCCAGCAGCCTAGGGTTTGGGACTGAAGCTTTCTTT. Residues: CASSLGFGTEAFF.

This clonotype appeared a single time. In DNA, the CDR3 is TGTGCCAGTAGCCCTACAGGGGCGGCGACCTATGGCTACACCTTC. It codes for CASSPTGAATYGYTF. This chain uses TRBV19 with TRBJ1-2, with 7 bases aligning to TRBD1. In germline, CDR1 is LNHDA, CDR2 SQIVND (reference sequence). V trimming: 6 bases; J trimming: 4 bases; junction bases outside the gene matches: 11. The CDR3 runs 15 residues.

This rearrangement joins TRBV19 to TRBJ1-2; the D gene is possibly TRBD1 (6 bases). This CDR3 has 13 residues. Germline V gives CDR1 LNHDA, CDR2 SQIVND (reference sequence). V shed 6 bases and J shed 4 bases, with 12 bases lying between them. The CDR3 region is CASRSQGGYGYTF. In DNA form, the CDR3 reads TGTGCCAGTAGATCACAGGGAGGCTATGGCTACACCTTC.

In the case of this clonotype: One end of the junction fails to match germline, which may point to a read error. J is TRBJ1-2 and V is TRBV27, with a tentative D call TRBD1 (5 bases). CDR1 and CDR2 from the germline V gene are MNHEY and SMNVEV (reference sequence). The CDR3 spans 14 residues. The CDR3 protein is CASSLRDQNYGHTF. DNA of the CDR3: TGTGCCAGCAGTCTCAGGGACCAGAACTATGGCCACACCTTC.

The J gene is TRBJ1-6, the V gene TRBV20-1, with a weak D call TRBD1 (5 bases). Trimming stripped 3 bases from V and 13 bases from J, with 13 bases between. This CDR3 region has 12 residues. Germline lookup yields CDR1 DFQATT and CDR2 SNEGSKA (reference sequence). DNA of the CDR3: TGCAGTGCTAGGACGACAGAGGACCCCCTCCACTTT. Translating it yields CSARTTEDPLHF.

V usage is TRBV7-3 and J usage is TRBJ2-5, with D perhaps matching TRBD2 (6 bases). This CDR3 comprises 15 residues. Germline CDR1 is SGHTA and CDR2 is FQGTGA. V lost 5 bases to trimming and J lost 5 bases, with 18 bases between them. The CDR3, as DNA: TGTGCCAGCAGCCCGACCAGCGCCCGGGGGGAGACCCAGTACTTC. This translates into CASSPTSARGETQYF.

The J gene is TRBJ1-1, the V gene TRBV18; no definite D call. The germline V gene has CDR1 KGHSH and CDR2 LQKENI. V lost 8 bases, J lost 2 bases, and 12 bases lay in between. This CDR3 region has 13 residues. CDR3 nucleotide sequence: TGTGCCAGCCCCCTAAAAGAAAACACTGAAGCTTTCTTT. Translated: CASPLKENTEAFF.

The chain uses TRBV29-1 and TRBJ1-1, with 7 bases matching TRBD1. J gave up 5 bases and V 0 bases, and 15 bases lay outside the gene matches. The CDR3 is 17 amino acids. Germline CDR1 reads SQVTM; CDR2 reads ANQGSEA. The DNA of the CDR3 is TGCAGCGTTGAAGATCACAGGGGCGCGCAGTTCGAAACTGAAGCTTTCTTT. Translation gives CSVEDHRGAQFETEAFF.

This chain joins TRBV6-5 and TRBJ2-7; TRBD1 or TRBD2 may be the D gene (6 bases each). This CDR3 is 16 amino acids long. Germline CDR1 reads MNHEY; CDR2 reads SVGAGI. V dropped 2 bases and J dropped 5 bases, with 19 bases sitting between them. The CDR3 DNA follows: TGTGCCAGCAGTTACGGCCCAACGGGGGCGACCCACGAGCAGTACTTC. This gives the protein CASSYGPTGATHEQYF.

The chain employs TRBV9 and TRBJ1-5, with 8 nucleotides matching TRBD1. This CDR3 is 15 amino acids long. V gave up 2 bases and J gave up 6 bases; unmatched junction bases: 7. Germline values: CDR1 SGDLS, CDR2 YYNGEE. This chain's CDR3 is CASSVTPGGLQPQHF. The CDR3 coding sequence is TGTGCCAGCAGCGTTACCCCAGGGGGCCTTCAGCCCCAGCATTTT.

This chain's CDR3 is CSAPPAGLPEAFF. For the CDR3, the DNA is TGCAGTGCTCCCCCCGCGGGGCTGCCTGAAGCTTTCTTT. The chain is built from TRBV20-1 and TRBJ1-1, with a weak D call TRBD1 (5 bases). Germline assignment: CDR1 DFQATT and CDR2 SNEGSKA (reference sequence). The CDR3 runs 13 residues. Trimming removed 5 bases from V and 6 bases from J, with 16 bases in between.

The genes are TRBV3-1 and TRBJ1-2, with 12 nucleotides matching TRBD1. This CDR3 comprises 16 residues. Losses at the gene ends were 4 bases for V and 5 bases for J; bases not matched to a gene: 8. Looked up from germline, CDR1 is LGHDT and CDR2 is YNNKEL (reference sequence). The CDR3 spells CASSRQGQGAGYGYTF. CDR3 DNA: TGTGCCAGCAGCCGCCAGGGACAGGGGGCCGGTTATGGCTACACCTTC.

The rearrangement links TRBV5-1 to TRBJ2-1; TRBD1 aligns across 7 bases. The germline CDR1 and CDR2 sequences are SGHRS and YFSETQ. The trim removed 4 bases at V and 5 bases at J, leaving 21 bases unmatched. This CDR3 contains 19 residues. The chain's CDR3 is CASSPGLGQEFRRDNEQFF. The CDR3 nucleotides are TGCGCCAGCAGCCCTGGGTTAGGACAGGAATTCCGAAGGGACAATGAGCAGTTCTTC.

The DNA of the CDR3 is TGTGCCACCCGGTACAATGAGCAGTTCTTC. Protein: CATRYNEQFF. The V and J genes are TRBV6-2 or TRBV6-3 and TRBJ2-1; D call uncertain. V lost 10 bases and J 4 bases, leaving 5 bases between the germline ends. This CDR3 region has 10 residues. Germline values: CDR1 MNHEY, CDR2 SVGEGT.

J is TRBJ1-1 and V is TRBV30, with no clear D. This CDR3 is built from 13 residues. V lost 4 bases and J lost 2, with 11 bases in between. In germline, CDR1 is GTSNPN, CDR2 SVGIG (reference sequence). DNA for the CDR3: TGTGCCTGGACTCCGAGAGGAAACACTGAAGCTTTCTTT. This codes for CAWTPRGNTEAFF.

The chain joins TRBV2 to TRBJ2-1, with 7 bases that match TRBD1. J lost 6 bases, V lost 8 bases, and 13 bases had no gene match. CDR1 and CDR2 (germline): SNHLY, FYNNEI. CDR3 length: 15 amino acids. CDR3: CASSTGLIGLNEQFF. DNA for the CDR3: TGTGCCAGCTCGACAGGGCTGATCGGGCTCAATGAGCAGTTCTTC.

V is TRBV7-9 and J is TRBJ2-7; the D call may be TRBD1 or TRBD2 (5 bases each). Germline V gene data show CDR1 as SEHNR and CDR2 as FQNEAQ (reference sequence). V was trimmed by 5 bases and J by 5 bases, leaving 13 bases between them. There are 13 residues in the CDR3. The CDR3 DNA sequence: TGTGCCAGCAGCGCGGACGGGGCCCACGAGCAGTACGTC. This sequence encodes CASSADGAHEQYV.

The chain combines TRBV11-2 with TRBJ1-1; 9 bases match TRBD1. The CDR3 runs 18 residues. Germline CDR1 is SGHAT and CDR2 is FQNNGV. Trimming at V came to 4 bases and at J to 0 bases, leaving 12 bases not matched to a gene. The CDR3 loop reads CASSSTPNRDRVNTEAFF. The CDR3 DNA reads as TGTGCCAGCAGCTCCACTCCTAACCGGGACAGGGTGAACACTGAAGCTTTCTTT.

This sequence joins TRBV4-3 and TRBJ1-2, with D possibly being TRBD1 (5 bases). CDR3 length: 14 amino acids. Per the germline V gene, CDR1 is LGHNA and CDR2 is YSLEER. V was cut by 0 bases and J by 7 bases, with 12 bases left in between. As DNA, the CDR3 is TGCGCCAGCAGCCAAGAGCGGGGGGTCGGTGGCTACACCTTC. Its translation: CASSQERGVGGYTF.

This clonotype occurred once. The V and J genes are TRBV15 and TRBJ2-7, with D perhaps matching TRBD1 (6 bases). Trimming shortened V by 0 bases and J by 2 bases, and 23 bases separated the two germline ends. Germline V gene sequence: CDR1 LNHNV, CDR2 YYDKDF (reference sequence). CDR3 length: 19 amino acids. The CDR3 is CATSRDLAEFRGSAYEQYV. The CDR3 DNA follows: TGTGCCACCAGCAGAGATTTGGCCGAGTTCAGGGGTTCCGCCTACGAGCAGTACGTC.